Listed here is a single T cell receptor beta chain. The study drew its donors from healthy HIV-negative adults without recent acute infections or vaccinations. Sequencing used immunoSEQ multiplex PCR; TCRdb keeps in-frame clones, though not all of them. Here the sample spans 400,000 to 500,000 clones, roughly four fifths being singletons. These data originate in a study of shared clonotypes between healthy human individuals. Germline loops: CDR1 SGDLS, CDR2 YYNGEE. Trimming removed 1 base from V and 0 bases from J, with 5 bases in between. This CDR3 region has 13 residues. The chain carries TRBV9 and TRBJ2-7, with D hard to call. This receptor was identified in a woman in her thirties or forties in good health. Some clones in this sample may be carry-over from other donors' samples. Sequencing used PBMCs. The CDR3: CASSVTDSYEQYF. The CDR3, as DNA: TGTGCCAGCAGCGTAACTGACTCCTACGAGCAGTACTTC.